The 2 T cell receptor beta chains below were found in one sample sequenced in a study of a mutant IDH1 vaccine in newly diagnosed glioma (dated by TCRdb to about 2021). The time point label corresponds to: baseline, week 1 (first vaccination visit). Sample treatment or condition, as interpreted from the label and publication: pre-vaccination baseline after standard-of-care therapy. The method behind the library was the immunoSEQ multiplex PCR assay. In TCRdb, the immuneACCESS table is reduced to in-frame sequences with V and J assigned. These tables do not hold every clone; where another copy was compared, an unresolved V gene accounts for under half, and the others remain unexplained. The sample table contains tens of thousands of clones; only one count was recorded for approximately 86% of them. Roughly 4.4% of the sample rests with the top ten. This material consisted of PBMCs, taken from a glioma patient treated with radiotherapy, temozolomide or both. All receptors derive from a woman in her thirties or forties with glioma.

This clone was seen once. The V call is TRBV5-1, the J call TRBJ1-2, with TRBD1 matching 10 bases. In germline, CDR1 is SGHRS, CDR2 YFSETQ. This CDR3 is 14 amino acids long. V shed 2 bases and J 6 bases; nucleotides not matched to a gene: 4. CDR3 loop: CASSLRTGGNGYTF. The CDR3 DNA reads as TGCGCCAGCAGCTTAAGGACAGGGGGAAATGGCTACACCTTC.

The CDR3 reads CATTSTGWYGYTF. The CDR3 nucleotides read TGTGCCACCACGAGTACTGGATGGTATGGCTACACCTTC. V and J are TRBV19 and TRBJ1-2; D is ambiguous. Germline V CDR1 and CDR2: LNHDA, SQIVND (reference sequence). Trimming removed 10 bases at V and 5 bases at J, with 17 bases between. CDR3 length equals 13 residues.